This T cell receptor beta chain was recorded in a study of blood T cell repertoires in COVID-19. As for this clone: At one end, the junction sequence differs from germline, possibly due to a read error.

The length of the CDR3 is 13 residues. Germline CDR1 is SNHLY and CDR2 is FYNNEI. The authors' processing: Reference gene primer amplification yielded estimated nucleated cell counts. The table came from immunoSEQ multiplex PCR; TCRdb's copy has only in-frame clones and leaves some out. D and trimming come from the DNA, and the V and J calls and clone size come from that table. Of hundreds of thousands of clones in the sample, roughly 90% are singletons; the top ten hold approximately 8.8%. The study recruited people aged 18 to 89 years across about two dozen US areas. Cohorts were based on clinical histories the participants reported.

The chain is built from TRBV2 and TRBJ2-7, with TRBD2 matching over 11 bases. The sequenced sample consisted of PBMCs or T cells enriched from blood (not recorded which). The sequence came from a woman aged 40 to 55 who had recovered from COVID-19. In DNA form, the CDR3 reads TGTGCCAGCAAGACTAGCGGGGCCTACAAGCAGTACTTC. As protein: CASKTSGAYKQYF.